The rows below give T cell receptor beta chains drawn from one sample of a study of blood T cell repertoires in COVID-19. Repertoires were generated with immunoSEQ multiplex PCR, while TCRdb's copy carries only in-frame clones and drops some. This table holds around 160,000 clones, about 86% found once. The sequenced sample was peripheral blood. These receptors all come from an older woman with COVID-19, enrolled during active disease. Both conserved end residues are trimmed from each CDR3.

j_gene | v_gene | CDR3aa
TRBJ2-1 | TRBV12-5 | ASGFVTDGTYNEQF
TRBJ2-2 | TRBV15 | ATSRDYGGRGTGELF
TRBJ1-1 | TRBV21-1 | ASSRGTGAEAF
TRBJ1-4 | TRBV5-6 | ASSPGATNEKLF
TRBJ1-1 | TRBV5-6 | ASSLGGPVKAF
TRBJ1-4 | TRBV30 | AWSAPRRGANEKLF
TRBJ1-1 | TRBV5-8 | ASSPTGGRMNTEAF
TRBJ2-3 | TRBV30 | AWSEHGRGRPQY
TRBJ2-1 | TRBV19 | ASSRSGASNYNEQF
TRBJ2-2 | TRBV5-8 | ASSSKITANTGELF
TRBJ2-3 | TRBV1 | TSVPGTSGGPGTDTQY
TRBJ2-5 | TRBV6-5 | ASSLARETQY
TRBJ2-3 | TRBV6-2/TRBV6-3 | ASSYQNSGARTDTQY
TRBJ1-2 | TRBV18 | ASSPQNQEAYGYT
TRBJ2-5 | TRBV3-1/TRBV3-2 | ASSPRTGVETQY
TRBJ2-4 | TRBV6-6 | ARLLQGTAKNIQY
TRBJ1-1 | TRBV9 | ASSARVNTEAF
TRBJ1-3 | TRBV28 | ASSLTGILSGNTIY
TRBJ2-7 | TRBV9 | ASSVAALADYEQY
TRBJ2-3 | TRBV2 | ASSPLGTQY
TRBJ1-5 | TRBV29-1 | SVEVGGNQPQH
TRBJ2-1 | TRBV6-5 | ASRTGAANNEQF
TRBJ1-2 | TRBV4-1 | ASSPGRQGMYGYT
TRBJ1-2 | TRBV19 | ASSIGSLQGSGYGYT
TRBJ2-1 | TRBV10-1 | ASSDLRTSHTDEQF
TRBJ1-1 | TRBV15 | ATSRDSWTEAF
TRBJ2-2 | TRBV4-2 | ASSQEPSGRTGELF
TRBJ2-1 | TRBV9 | ASSVAPLAPDNEQF
TRBJ1-2 | TRBV28 | ASTITRDYGYT
TRBJ2-3 | TRBV7-2 | ASSLVASGGAMDTQY
TRBJ1-6 | TRBV5-1 | ASSASGIKGSPLH
TRBJ1-6 | TRBV2 | ASSEARKGNSPLH
TRBJ1-2 | TRBV6-1 | ASSEFRNYGYT
TRBJ2-1 | TRBV27 | ASSPRRNGYNEQF
TRBJ2-5 | TRBV9 | ASSVGPGLAGGRLETQY
TRBJ2-7 | TRBV11-2 | ASSLGAGGPGLGEQY
TRBJ2-7 | TRBV6-5 | ATKNIPTGYEQY
TRBJ2-2 | TRBV2 | ASSQDSANTGELF
TRBJ1-2 | TRBV6-5 | ASSRSTNYGYT
TRBJ1-6 | TRBV2 | ASRAGTANSPLH
TRBJ1-4 | TRBV3-1/TRBV3-2 | ASSRETGTNEKLF
TRBJ2-1 | TRBV19 | ASSMYSGRLYNEQF
TRBJ1-6 | TRBV27 | ASSLSTGANSPLH
TRBJ1-5 | TRBV28 | ASSRTVGGNQPQH
TRBJ2-5 | TRBV6-6 | ASGRQGLAETQY
TRBJ2-6 | TRBV18 | ASSPLTGGTFSGANVLT
TRBJ2-2 | TRBV5-1 | ASSFAGELF
TRBJ2-1 | TRBV5-6 | ASSLSGFRRGSSYNEQF
TRBJ1-5 | TRBV6-6 | ASSYGSSNQPQH
TRBJ2-3 | TRBV18 | ASSTRTSGGPTDTQY